The 28 T cell receptor beta chains reported below all come from one sample, sequenced in a study of T cell responses to AZD1222 COVID-19 vaccine. Sequencing used immunoSEQ multiplex PCR; TCRdb keeps in-frame clones, though not all of them. The data hold 150,000 or so clones, with over 75% observed a single time. This specimen was peripheral blood, taken on day 0 of AZD1222 vaccination. These receptor sequences come from an adult in good health.

This rearrangement joins TRBV18 to TRBJ2-3; 11 bases fit TRBD1. Per the germline V gene, CDR1 is KGHSH and CDR2 is LQKENI. This CDR3 contains 18 residues. Losses at the gene ends were 4 bases for V and 2 bases for J; bases not matched to a gene: 11. The DNA for the CDR3 is TGTGCCAGCTCACGGAACGCCGGGACAGGGGGGCACACAGATACGCAGTATTTT. Residues: CASSRNAGTGGHTDTQYF.

This clone has a handful of counts. This chain links TRBV3-1 (or the pseudogene TRBV3-2) with TRBJ2-7, with D perhaps TRBD2 (6 bases). Germline V gives CDR1 LGHDT, CDR2 YNNKEL (reference sequence). Trimming took off 3 bases at V and 4 bases at J, with 13 bases between the two ends. The CDR3 runs 14 residues. DNA for the CDR3: TGTGCCAGCAGCCATCCCGGGGGAAGATACGAGCAGTACTTC. It yields the protein CASSHPGGRYEQYF.

V gene TRBV19 combines with J gene TRBJ1-2; TRBD1 agrees at 7 bases. Germline CDR1 is LNHDA and CDR2 is SQIVND (reference sequence). CDR3 length: 18 amino acids. V trimming: 0 bases; J trimming: 4 bases; junction bases outside the gene matches: 14. The CDR3 sequence: CASSIDLDRPEWSYGYTF. The CDR3 region has the DNA TGTGCCAGTAGTATAGATTTGGACAGGCCCGAATGGAGCTATGGCTACACCTTC.

The table lists this clone with a few counts. The chain is built from TRBV5-1 and TRBJ1-4; no clear D gene. The CDR3 totals 15 residues. In germline, CDR1 is SGHRS, CDR2 YFSETQ. V lost 4 bases and J lost 4, with 14 bases in between. The CDR3 protein is CASSLNPGFNEKLFF. In DNA form, the CDR3 reads TGCGCCAGCAGCCTTAATCCGGGATTTAATGAAAAACTGTTTTTT.

The genes are TRBV28 and TRBJ2-3; D gene unclear. The CDR3 is 15 residues long. Germline CDR1 and CDR2: MDHEN and SYDVKM. V gave up 2 bases and J gave up 0 bases, with 9 bases separating them. The CDR3 sequence is CASSLDDTSTDTQYF. CDR3 DNA: TGTGCCAGCAGTTTAGACGACACAAGCACAGATACGCAGTATTTT.

The rearrangement joins TRBV7-9 to TRBJ1-6; D is ambiguous. Germline loops: CDR1 SEHNR, CDR2 FQNEAQ (reference sequence). The CDR3 contains 16 residues. V lost 1 base, J lost 5 bases, and 12 bases lay in between. CDR3 nucleotides: TGTGCCAGCAGCTTAGGGTGGGGATCGGATAATTCACCCCTCCACTTT. This codes for CASSLGWGSDNSPLHF.

J is TRBJ2-7 and V is TRBV7-9, with 9 bases fitting TRBD1. This CDR3 region has 15 residues. Germline values: CDR1 SEHNR, CDR2 FQNEAQ (reference sequence). The V gene end was trimmed by 2 bases and the J gene end by 4 bases; junction bases not matched to a gene: 6. The CDR3 coding sequence is TGTGCCAGCAGCTTACCCGGGACAGGGATATACGAGCAGTACTTC. Its protein is CASSLPGTGIYEQYF.

The chain recombines TRBV28 with TRBJ1-5, with unresolved D. In germline, CDR1 is MDHEN, CDR2 SYDVKM. The CDR3 has 15 amino acids. Trimming pared 1 base from V and 10 bases from J, leaving 17 bases between. CDR3 sequence: CASSLLVAGYSPQHF. The DNA of the CDR3 is TGTGCCAGCAGTTTATTAGTTGCGGGTTACAGTCCCCAGCATTTT.

The chain recombines TRBV12-3 or TRBV12-4 with TRBJ1-2; D unclear. V lost 5 bases and J 5 bases, leaving 12 bases between the germline ends. The CDR3 has 13 amino acids. The CDR3 nucleotides read TGTGCCAGCAGTATTTTCCGGGATTATGGCTACACCTTC. Translating it yields CASSIFRDYGYTF.

The chain recombines TRBV5-1 with TRBJ1-2, with no clear D. Trimming took off 4 bases at V and 4 bases at J, with 8 bases between the two ends. Per the germline V gene, CDR1 is SGHRS and CDR2 is YFSETQ. The CDR3 is 12 amino acids. In DNA form, the CDR3 reads TGCGCCAGCAGCCCAGACGGCTATGGCTACACCTTC. Its translation: CASSPDGYGYTF.

This rearrangement joins TRBV7-2 to TRBJ1-1, with D possibly being TRBD1 (5 bases). CDR1 and CDR2 from the germline V gene are SGHTA and FQGNSA. V lost 5 bases, J lost 6 bases, and 13 bases lay in between. The CDR3 length is 13 residues. The CDR3 here is CASSPYWGAEAFF. The CDR3 region has the DNA TGTGCCAGCAGCCCCTATTGGGGCGCTGAAGCTTTCTTT. The full variable domain, its missing parts supplied by reference TRBV7-2 and TRBJ1-1, is GAGVSQSPSNKVTEKGKDVELRCDPISGHTALYWYRQSLGQGLEFLIYFQGNSAPDKSGLPSDRFSAERTGGSVSTLTIQRTQQEDSAVYLCASSPYWGAEAFFGQGTRLTVV.

The chain recombines TRBV6-5 with TRBJ2-7; D call uncertain. There are 13 residues in the CDR3. V was shortened by 3 bases and J by 6 bases, with 12 bases between the two germline ends. Germline V gives CDR1 MNHEY, CDR2 SVGAGI. The CDR3 sequence is CASSYLTYAEQYF. The DNA of the CDR3 is TGTGCCAGCAGTTATCTAACCTATGCCGAGCAGTACTTC.

This chain uses TRBV5-1 with TRBJ2-3; 16 bases fit TRBD2. CDR1 is SGHRS, CDR2 YFSETQ, per germline. V trimming: 4 bases; J trimming: 6 bases; junction bases outside the gene matches: 8. The CDR3 runs 17 residues. CDR3 sequence (DNA): TGCGCCAGCAGCACGGGACTAGCGGGAGGGCCAGGCGATACGCAGTATTTT. It yields the protein CASSTGLAGGPGDTQYF.

This rearrangement joins TRBV19 to TRBJ2-7, with 8 bases matching TRBD2. The CDR3 contains 16 residues. Germline V lookup: CDR1 LNHDA, CDR2 SQIVND (reference sequence). Trimming cost V 3 bases and J 0 bases; bases outside gene matches: 7. CDR3 region: CASSIEAGVSSYEQYF. The CDR3 DNA reads TGTGCCAGTAGTATCGAAGCGGGGGTGAGCTCCTACGAGCAGTACTTC.

This chain connects TRBV24-1 to TRBJ2-7; 12 bases are a match to TRBD2. Germline V gene sequence: CDR1 KGHDR, CDR2 SFDVKD. The CDR3 runs 15 residues. V gave up 10 bases and J gave up 3 bases; unmatched junction bases: 9. As DNA, the CDR3 is TGTGCCACGCTAGCGGGAGGGCCTTACGTCTACGAGCAGTACTTC. Residues: CATLAGGPYVYEQYF.

The chain is built from TRBV20-1 and TRBJ2-5; D gene ambiguous. Germline CDR1 is DFQATT and CDR2 is SNEGSKA (reference sequence). Trimming removed 3 bases at V and 5 bases at J, with 7 bases between. The CDR3 is 11 residues long. For the CDR3, the DNA is TGCAGTGCTAGTTGGTTGGAGACCCAGTACTTC. Amino acids: CSASWLETQYF.

This sequence joins TRBV7-9 and TRBJ1-5, with D perhaps matching TRBD1 (5 bases). Per the germline V gene, CDR1 is SEHNR and CDR2 is FQNEAQ (reference sequence). The V end lost 1 base, the J end lost 1 base, and 11 bases lay between the germline ends. CDR3 length equals 16 residues. The CDR3 is CASSLEAGISNQPQHF. The CDR3 DNA reads as TGTGCCAGCAGCTTAGAGGCAGGGATAAGCAATCAGCCCCAGCATTTT.

The rearrangement joins TRBV7-8 to TRBJ2-6; D is unresolved. The CDR3 sequence is 16 residues long. CDR1 SGHVS and CDR2 FQNEAQ come from the germline V gene. V was clipped by 0 bases and J by 0 bases, with 6 bases between them. The CDR3 sequence: CASSLARHSGANVLTF. CDR3 coding DNA: TGTGCCAGCAGCTTAGCACGACACTCTGGGGCCAACGTCCTGACTTTC.

The chain links TRBV11-3 to TRBJ2-1; D remains unclear. There are 14 residues in the CDR3. Deletions cut 0 bases from V and 0 bases from J, with 3 bases between. Looked up from germline, CDR1 is SGHNT and CDR2 is YENEEA. The chain's CDR3 is CASSLDSSYNEQFF. Written as DNA, the CDR3 is TGTGCCAGCAGCTTAGACAGCTCCTACAATGAGCAGTTCTTC.

V usage is TRBV12-3 or TRBV12-4 and J usage is TRBJ1-1, with D hard to call. The CDR3 runs to 10 residues. V lost 2 bases and J 5 bases, leaving 0 bases between the germline ends. This CDR3 is CASSLTEAFF. In DNA, the CDR3 is TGTGCCAGCAGTTTAACTGAAGCTTTCTTT.

The V and J genes are TRBV7-9 and TRBJ1-4; possible D gene TRBD1, 6 bases. Trimming took off 3 bases at V and 6 bases at J, with 11 bases between the two ends. This CDR3 has 14 amino acids. The germline gives CDR1 SEHNR, CDR2 FQNEAQ (reference sequence). The CDR3 nucleotides read TGTGCCAGCAGCTTCAGGGGAGGAGATGAAAAACTGTTTTTT. Translation: CASSFRGGDEKLFF.

This chain links TRBV3-1 (or the pseudogene TRBV3-2) with TRBJ2-3; D could derive from TRBD1 or TRBD2 (5 bases each). CDR3 size: 16 residues. Germline V gives CDR1 LGHDT, CDR2 YNNKEL (reference sequence). Deletions cut 2 bases from V and 2 bases from J, with 14 bases between. The CDR3, as DNA: TGTGCCAGCAGCCAAAACAGGAAGCGGAACACAGATACGCAGTATTTT. Its translation is CASSQNRKRNTDTQYF.

The V and J genes are TRBV27 and TRBJ1-4; D is ambiguous. Germline V gene data show CDR1 as MNHEY and CDR2 as SMNVEV (reference sequence). The CDR3 length is 15 residues. Trimming left V 2 bases short and J 7 bases short, with 14 bases between. CDR3 DNA sequence: TGTGCCAGCAGTTTAGACGGCGCCGGTGGTGAAAAACTGTTTTTT. Residues: CASSLDGAGGEKLFF. The whole variable domain, filled in from reference TRBV27 and TRBJ1-4, reads EAQVTQNPRYLITVTGKKLTVTCSQNMNHEYMSWYRQDPGLGLRQIYYSMNVEVTDKGDVPEGYKVSRKEKRNFPLILESPSPNQTSLYFCASSLDGAGGEKLFFGSGTQLSVL.

J is TRBJ2-7 and V is TRBV21-1; the table's TRBD1 call for D was not verified on the DNA. TRBV21-1 represents a pseudogene. The CDR3 totals 15 residues. As DNA, the CDR3 is TGTGCCAGCAGCTTACCAGGGACAGGGGATTACGAGCAGTACTTC. Protein: CASSLPGTGDYEQYF.

The chain employs TRBV6-6 and TRBJ1-2; D remains ambiguous. The germline CDR1 and CDR2 sequences are MNHNY and SVGAGI (reference sequence). Trimming pared 0 bases from V and 7 bases from J, leaving 3 bases between. The CDR3 loop spans 11 amino acids. CDR3 nucleotide sequence: TGTGCCAGCAGTTACTCGAGTGGCTACACCTTC. Its translation is CASSYSSGYTF.

Only one count was recorded for this clone. The chain couples TRBV27 to TRBJ2-1, with TRBD2 matching over 14 bases. The germline V gene has CDR1 MNHEY and CDR2 SMNVEV (reference sequence). The junction had 8 bases not matched to a gene; V was cut back by 7 bases and J by 9 bases. The CDR3 consists of 15 residues. CDR3 region: CASTRLAGGQGEQFF. The CDR3 DNA reads TGTGCCAGCACTAGACTAGCGGGAGGGCAAGGTGAGCAGTTCTTC.

This chain uses TRBV6-5 with TRBJ2-7, with D possibly matching TRBD1 (6 bases). This CDR3 is 14 amino acids long. The germline V gene encodes CDR1 MNHEY and CDR2 SVGAGI. Deletions cut 0 bases from V and 3 bases from J, with 9 bases between. Here the CDR3 reads CASSYSRDNYEQYF. As DNA, the CDR3 is TGTGCCAGCAGTTACTCTCGGGACAACTACGAGCAGTACTTC.

The chain links TRBV6-5 to TRBJ2-7; 7 positions match TRBD1. This CDR3 comprises 12 residues. Germline CDR1 reads MNHEY; CDR2 reads SVGAGI. V lost 6 bases, J lost 4 bases, and 3 bases stayed unmatched. The CDR3 sequence is CASSLDRYEQYF. In DNA form, the CDR3 reads TGTGCCAGCAGCTTGGACAGGTACGAGCAGTACTTC.